These T cell receptor beta chains were read from a single sample in a study of graft-versus-host responses after intestinal transplantation. What these receptors recognize is not known. Using immunoSEQ multiplex PCR, the repertoire was profiled, and TCRdb retains in-frame clones only, with some absent. The sample has around 100,000 clones, around 94% seen once. Sequencing was performed on unstimulated CD8+ T cells sorted from spleen or lymph node cells, taken before transplant. The source of these receptors is a human donor who was the organ donor for an intestinal transplant. Both conserved end residues are part of each CDR3. D genes are given only for firm matches. Expanded clones are given a class, and other clones once, few, many or no size at all.

clone_size j_call d_call v_call cdr3_nt cdr3_aa
- TRBJ2-7 - TRBV4-2 TGTGCCAGCAGCCAAGATGGCCACGAGCAGTACTTC CASSQDGHEQYF
few TRBJ1-2 - TRBV5-5 TGTGCCAGCAGCTTGGACTATGGCTACACCTTC CASSLDYGYTF
- TRBJ2-5 - TRBV9 TGTGCCAGCAGCCGTACGGGGACCCAAGAGACCCAGTACTTC CASSRTGTQETQYF
- TRBJ2-7 - TRBV19 TGTGCCAGTAGTCCGGGGGTTTTCGGGACCTACGAGCAGTACTTC CASSPGVFGTYEQYF
- TRBJ1-5 - TRBV28 TGTGCCAGCAGTCCGGCCGGGGGGGCAGTCAGCAATCAGCCCCAGCATTTT CASSPAGGAVSNQPQHF
few TRBJ2-3 TRBD2 TRBV27 TGTGCCAGCAGTTTAAGCGGGAGGGCCGGCACAGATACGCAGTATTTT CASSLSGRAGTDTQYF
once TRBJ2-2 - TRBV11-2 TGTGCCAGCAGCTCGTTCCCAGTAAACACCGGGGAGCTGTTTTTT CASSSFPVNTGELFF
- TRBJ2-2 TRBD2 TRBV7-3 TGTGCCAGCAGCTTAGGGGCTAGCGGGAACACCGGGGAGCTGTTTTTT CASSLGASGNTGELFF
- TRBJ2-7 - TRBV27 TGTGCCAGCAGTCTCGGACACTCCTACGAGCAGTACTTC CASSLGHSYEQYF
- TRBJ2-1 TRBD2 TRBV19 TGTGCCAGTAGTATGCTAGCGGGCGTTAATGAGCAGTTCTTC CASSMLAGVNEQFF
- TRBJ2-6 - TRBV7-9 TGTGCCAGCAGCCGATACGCTGGGGCCAACGTCCTGACTTTC CASSRYAGANVLTF
- TRBJ1-1 - TRBV27 TGTGCCAGTGGGATACAGGGAGGCACTGAAGCTTTCTTT CASGIQGGTEAFF
- TRBJ2-7 TRBD2 TRBV27 TGTGCCAGCAGTTGGTCCTTAGTCGCGGGAGGGTCGAGTGTGGTCCACGAGCAGTACTTC CASSWSLVAGGSSVVHEQYF
- TRBJ2-3 TRBD2 TRBV4-3 TGCGCCAGCAGCCAAGATTCTAGCGGGAGGGCAGATACGCAGTATTTT CASSQDSSGRADTQYF
- TRBJ2-5 TRBD2 TRBV27 TGTGCCAGCAGTCCGGGGACTAGCGGGGTGGGGGAGACCCAGTACTTC CASSPGTSGVGETQYF
- TRBJ2-3 TRBD2 TRBV7-6 TGTGCCAGCAGCTTAGGGCTAGCGGGCGCAGATACGCAGTATTTT CASSLGLAGADTQYF
- TRBJ1-2 - TRBV19 TGTGCCAGTGCCGACCCCCGTGGTAACTATGGCTACACCTTC CASADPRGNYGYTF
- TRBJ2-7 - TRBV19 TGTGCCAGTACTCTCACCCCGGGATACGAGCAGTACTTC CASTLTPGYEQYF
- TRBJ2-7 - TRBV27 TGTGCCAGCAGTCCCCCTAGCTACGAGCAGTACTTC CASSPPSYEQYF
- TRBJ1-2 TRBD1 TRBV27 TGTGCCAGCAGTTTAAGTTTGGAGGGGGCGGTTAACTATGGCTACACCTTC CASSLSLEGAVNYGYTF
- TRBJ2-1 TRBD2 TRBV30 TGTGCCTGGACGACAGCGGGGGCGGGACAGTTCTTC CAWTTAGAGQFF
- TRBJ1-1 - TRBV5-1 TGCGCCAGCAGCTTGGCGGCAGGTTGGAACACTGAAGCTTTCTTT CASSLAAGWNTEAFF